The 8 T cell receptor beta chains reported below all come from one sample, sequenced in a study of cytomegalovirus exposure and HLA in healthy donors (dated by TCRdb to the late 2010s). Libraries were built with the immunoSEQ multiplex PCR assay. Not all clones reach the TCRdb copy of this immuneACCESS table, which keeps in-frame sequences only. Checked studies attribute under half of the gap to unresolved V genes and leave the rest unexplained. This sample has 90,000 to 150,000 clones in its table, and around 85% of those were observed once. The ten largest clones add up to under 2.5% of the sample. The material sequenced was PBMCs. The receptor set was obtained from a woman aged 25 to 39 in good health and CMV-seronegative.

This chain joins TRBV29-1 and TRBJ2-2; D perhaps matches TRBD2 (6 bases). CDR1 is SQVTM and CDR2 is ANQGSEA in the germline V gene. CDR3 length equals 14 residues. With 4 bases removed from V and 3 bases from J, the gap between germline ends came to 12 bases. The CDR3 protein is CSVATGLYTGELFF. CDR3 DNA: TGCAGCGTTGCAACGGGACTGTACACCGGGGAGCTGTTTTTT.

Points on this clone: This sample includes further DNA sequences coding for the same CDR3. The V gene is TRBV9, the J gene TRBJ2-7, with D possibly matching TRBD1 (7 bases). CDR1 and CDR2 from the germline V gene are SGDLS and YYNGEE. The CDR3 contains 15 residues. Trimming left V 0 bases short and J 0 bases short, with 10 bases between. The CDR3: CASSVGGDSSYEQYF. For the CDR3, the DNA is TGTGCCAGCAGCGTAGGGGGGGACAGCTCCTACGAGCAGTACTTC.

The J gene is TRBJ1-1, the V gene TRBV28, with 9 bases matching TRBD1. After removal of 5 bases from V and 4 bases from J, the junction contained 11 bases not matched to a gene. This CDR3 is 16 amino acids long. Germline V gene data show CDR1 as MDHEN and CDR2 as SYDVKM. The CDR3 loop is CASSPSLGQGGTEAFF. DNA of the CDR3: TGTGCCAGCAGTCCCTCCCTGGGACAGGGAGGCACTGAAGCTTTCTTT.

This chain connects TRBV7-2 to TRBJ1-1, with 8 bases that match TRBD1. The CDR3 is 16 amino acids. With V trimmed by 1 base and J by 1 base, 5 bases remained unmatched. Per germline, CDR1 SGHTA and CDR2 FQGNSA. The CDR3 here is CASSLGQGKGNTEAFF. Here the CDR3 DNA reads TGTGCCAGCAGCTTAGGACAGGGGAAGGGGAACACTGAAGCTTTCTTT. The complete variable domain, with remaining parts taken from reference TRBV7-2 and TRBJ1-1, reads GAGVSQSPSNKVTEKGKDVELRCDPISGHTALYWYRQSLGQGLEFLIYFQGNSAPDKSGLPSDRFSAERTGGSVSTLTIQRTQQEDSAVYLCASSLGQGKGNTEAFFGQGTRLTVV.

J is TRBJ2-5 and V is TRBV14; 10 positions agree with TRBD2. The CDR3 has 16 amino acids. Germline CDR1 is SGHDN and CDR2 is FVKESK. V shed 4 bases, J shed 1 base, and the junction held 6 bases outside the gene matches. CDR3 nucleotides: TGTGCCAGCAGCCTCCTAGCGGGGGATTCCCAAGAGACCCAGTACTTC. This sequence encodes CASSLLAGDSQETQYF.

The chain combines TRBV2 with TRBJ1-1; D perhaps matches TRBD1 (5 bases). The CDR3 is 18 residues long. Trimming cost V 0 bases and J 0 bases, with 17 bases left between them. Germline-derived CDR1 and CDR2 are SNHLY and FYNNEI. This CDR3 reads CASSEAGGMGEMNTEAFF. The CDR3, as DNA: TGTGCCAGCAGTGAAGCGGGCGGGATGGGGGAAATGAACACTGAAGCTTTCTTT.

This chain joins TRBV30 and TRBJ2-7; possible D gene TRBD1, 5 bases. CDR1 GTSNPN and CDR2 SVGIG come from the germline V gene (reference sequence). The CDR3 spans 13 residues. V lost 1 base and J lost 2, with 9 bases in between. The CDR3 is CAWSATVTYEQYF. In DNA, the CDR3 is TGTGCCTGGAGTGCGACAGTTACCTACGAGCAGTACTTC.

The rearrangement joins TRBV27 to TRBJ1-5; perhaps TRBD1 as D (6 bases). There are 14 residues in the CDR3. Germline values: CDR1 MNHEY, CDR2 SMNVEV (reference sequence). Trimming stripped 5 bases from V and 3 bases from J, with 11 bases between. CDR3 in amino acids: CASSPTGLNQPQHF. In DNA form, the CDR3 reads TGTGCCAGCAGTCCTACAGGGCTCAATCAGCCCCAGCATTTT.